Listed below are T cell receptor beta chains from one sample, sequenced in a study of blood T cell repertoires in COVID-19. The repertoire was sequenced with immunoSEQ multiplex PCR; TCRdb's copy has only in-frame clones and lacks some. This table has about 140,000 clones, about 76% appearing once. The specimen sequenced was peripheral blood. These receptors came from a man at least 80 years old with acute or convalescent COVID-19. CDR3s include the opening cysteine and the closing phenylalanine or tryptophan. D genes are given only for firm matches. Expanded clones are given a class, and other clones once, few, many or no size at all.

clone_size: few; j_call: TRBJ2-7; d_call: TRBD1; v_call: TRBV30; cdr3_nt: TGTGCCTGGAAAAGACAGGGACGGACCTACGAGCAGTACTTC; cdr3_aa: CAWKRQGRTYEQYF
clone_size: few; j_call: TRBJ1-1; d_call: -; v_call: TRBV6-5; cdr3_nt: TGTGCCAGCAACCGGGACACTGAAGCTTTCTTT; cdr3_aa: CASNRDTEAFF
clone_size: -; j_call: TRBJ2-2; d_call: -; v_call: TRBV29-1; cdr3_nt: TGCAGCGTTGTCGACATAGCGACCGGGGAGCTGTTTTTT; cdr3_aa: CSVVDIATGELFF
clone_size: few; j_call: TRBJ2-2; d_call: TRBD2; v_call: TRBV28; cdr3_nt: TGTGCCAGCAGTTTTGTCGGGGGGGCCCTCGGGGAGCTGTTTTTT; cdr3_aa: CASSFVGGALGELFF
clone_size: -; j_call: TRBJ2-6; d_call: TRBD1; v_call: TRBV27; cdr3_nt: TGTGCCAGCAGCGGCAGGGGGTCTGGGGCCAACGTCCTGACTTTC; cdr3_aa: CASSGRGSGANVLTF
clone_size: -; j_call: TRBJ1-4; d_call: -; v_call: TRBV4-2; cdr3_nt: TGTGCCAGCAGCCAAGGCGGGGGGGCAGGGTCGGATGAAAAACTGTTTTTT; cdr3_aa: CASSQGGGAGSDEKLFF
clone_size: -; j_call: TRBJ2-7; d_call: TRBD2; v_call: TRBV5-6; cdr3_nt: TGTGCCAGCAGCTTCGGGACTAGAGCCTACGAGCAGTACTTC; cdr3_aa: CASSFGTRAYEQYF
clone_size: -; j_call: TRBJ1-1; d_call: -; v_call: TRBV14; cdr3_nt: TGTGCCAGCAGCGACCCCGGGTTTACTGAAGCTTTCTTT; cdr3_aa: CASSDPGFTEAFF
clone_size: -; j_call: TRBJ2-2; d_call: -; v_call: TRBV19; cdr3_nt: TGTGCCAGTAGTATAGCCCCGGGACAACCCTTCGGGGAGCTGTTTTTT; cdr3_aa: CASSIAPGQPFGELFF
clone_size: -; j_call: TRBJ1-2; d_call: -; v_call: TRBV7-2; cdr3_nt: TGTGCCAGCAGCTTAACGACGGGAAACTATGGCTACACCTTC; cdr3_aa: CASSLTTGNYGYTF
clone_size: -; j_call: TRBJ1-6; d_call: TRBD1; v_call: TRBV2; cdr3_nt: TGTGCCAGCAGTTCGGGACAGGGAAGCTCACCCCTCCACTTT; cdr3_aa: CASSSGQGSSPLHF
clone_size: -; j_call: TRBJ2-2; d_call: -; v_call: TRBV7-2; cdr3_nt: TGTGCCAGCAGCCCAGGGGTCACACTTCACACCGGGGAGCTGTTTTTT; cdr3_aa: CASSPGVTLHTGELFF
clone_size: -; j_call: TRBJ2-5; d_call: TRBD2; v_call: TRBV5-1; cdr3_nt: TGCGCCAGCAGTCGGTCTAGCGGCCAAGAGACCCAGTACTTC; cdr3_aa: CASSRSSGQETQYF
clone_size: -; j_call: TRBJ2-4; d_call: -; v_call: TRBV4-3; cdr3_nt: TGCGCCAGCAGCCAAACCCTGGACAGCCTGGGGGACATTCAGTACTTC; cdr3_aa: CASSQTLDSLGDIQYF
clone_size: -; j_call: TRBJ2-4; d_call: TRBD1; v_call: TRBV10-3; cdr3_nt: TGTGCCATCAGCAGGGGGACGGCCAAAAACATTCAGTACTTC; cdr3_aa: CAISRGTAKNIQYF
clone_size: once; j_call: TRBJ2-1; d_call: TRBD2; v_call: TRBV5-6; cdr3_nt: TGTGCCAGCAGCTTACTTTCTAGCGGGGGGAAGTTCTTC; cdr3_aa: CASSLLSSGGKFF
clone_size: -; j_call: TRBJ2-1; d_call: TRBD1; v_call: TRBV10-3; cdr3_nt: TGTGCCATCAGTGTCGGGTTACAGGGGGGAAGTGGCAATGAGCAGTTCTTC; cdr3_aa: CAISVGLQGGSGNEQFF
clone_size: -; j_call: TRBJ2-7; d_call: -; v_call: TRBV7-2; cdr3_nt: TGTGCCAGCAGCTTATTGGGCAGGGCGTCCTACGAGCAGTACTTC; cdr3_aa: CASSLLGRASYEQYF
clone_size: -; j_call: TRBJ2-1; d_call: -; v_call: TRBV7-6; cdr3_nt: TGTGCCAGCAGCCCCACAGAATCCTCCTACAATGAGCAGTTCTTC; cdr3_aa: CASSPTESSYNEQFF
clone_size: once; j_call: TRBJ1-1; d_call: -; v_call: TRBV20-1; cdr3_nt: TGCAGTGCTGGGCAGGCTTTCTTT; cdr3_aa: CSAGQAFF
clone_size: -; j_call: TRBJ2-2; d_call: TRBD1; v_call: TRBV5-6; cdr3_nt: TGTGCCAGCAGATACAGGGGGAACACCGGGGAGCTGTTTTTT; cdr3_aa: CASRYRGNTGELFF
clone_size: many; j_call: TRBJ2-1; d_call: -; v_call: TRBV7-3; cdr3_nt: TGTGCCAGCAGCATACAGGGAACGGGGTCCTACAATGAGCAGTTCTTC; cdr3_aa: CASSIQGTGSYNEQFF
clone_size: -; j_call: TRBJ1-2; d_call: -; v_call: TRBV7-9; cdr3_nt: TGTGCCAGCAGCTTAGATAAAAATGGCTACACCTTC; cdr3_aa: CASSLDKNGYTF
clone_size: -; j_call: TRBJ2-1; d_call: TRBD2; v_call: TRBV5-4; cdr3_nt: TGTGCCAGCAGCCTCAGCGGGGGGGCCTATGAGCAGTTCTTC; cdr3_aa: CASSLSGGAYEQFF
clone_size: -; j_call: TRBJ1-4; d_call: TRBD1; v_call: TRBV9; cdr3_nt: TGTGCCAGCAGCTCCCAGGGGGCAACTAATGAAAAACTGTTTTTT; cdr3_aa: CASSSQGATNEKLFF
clone_size: -; j_call: TRBJ1-5; d_call: TRBD1; v_call: TRBV4-1; cdr3_nt: TGCGCCAGCAGCCACGTTGGGCAGGGGGCGCATCCCCAGCATTTT; cdr3_aa: CASSHVGQGAHPQHF
clone_size: -; j_call: TRBJ2-3; d_call: TRBD2; v_call: TRBV19; cdr3_nt: TGTGCCAGTAGTATCGGATCTAGCGGGGGCACAGATACGCAGTATTTT; cdr3_aa: CASSIGSSGGTDTQYF
clone_size: -; j_call: TRBJ2-1; d_call: TRBD2; v_call: TRBV15; cdr3_nt: TGTGCCACCAGCACGGCGGGGGGATACAATGAGCAGTTCTTC; cdr3_aa: CATSTAGGYNEQFF
clone_size: -; j_call: TRBJ2-6; d_call: TRBD1; v_call: TRBV7-9; cdr3_nt: TGTGCCAGCAGCTTGGGACAGGGGGCGAACGGGGCCAACGTCCTGACTTTC; cdr3_aa: CASSLGQGANGANVLTF
clone_size: -; j_call: TRBJ1-6; d_call: -; v_call: TRBV7-9; cdr3_nt: TGTGCCAGCAGCCAGGGGTCTCAGGTTTCACCCCTCCACTTT; cdr3_aa: CASSQGSQVSPLHF
clone_size: -; j_call: TRBJ1-6; d_call: -; v_call: TRBV18; cdr3_nt: TGTGCCAGCTCCGCAGGTCCGGCTATTAATTCACCCCTCCACTTT; cdr3_aa: CASSAGPAINSPLHF
clone_size: -; j_call: TRBJ1-5; d_call: -; v_call: TRBV5-4; cdr3_nt: TGTGCCAGCAGCCTCGACGGGGAAGGTCAGCCCCAGCATTTT; cdr3_aa: CASSLDGEGQPQHF
clone_size: -; j_call: TRBJ1-1; d_call: TRBD1; v_call: TRBV18; cdr3_nt: TGTGCCAGCTCACCAAAGGGACAGGGGAACACTGAAGCTTTCTTT; cdr3_aa: CASSPKGQGNTEAFF
clone_size: -; j_call: TRBJ2-1; d_call: TRBD2; v_call: TRBV6-6; cdr3_nt: TGTGCCAGCAGCCTCCATACACTCCTCGGCTCGAGCGGGGGTATCAACAATGAGCAGTTCTTC; cdr3_aa: CASSLHTLLGSSGGINNEQFF
clone_size: -; j_call: TRBJ2-1; d_call: -; v_call: TRBV9; cdr3_nt: TGTGCCAGCAGTTGGGGGCACTACAATGAGCAGTTCTTC; cdr3_aa: CASSWGHYNEQFF
clone_size: once; j_call: TRBJ1-4; d_call: TRBD1; v_call: TRBV28; cdr3_nt: TGTGCCAGCAGGGCCGGGACAGGGCAGGAAAAACTGTTTTTT; cdr3_aa: CASRAGTGQEKLFF
clone_size: -; j_call: TRBJ1-3; d_call: -; v_call: TRBV11-2; cdr3_nt: TGTGCCAGCAGCTTACGGGGACTCTCTGGAAACACCATATATTTT; cdr3_aa: CASSLRGLSGNTIYF
clone_size: few; j_call: TRBJ2-3; d_call: TRBD1; v_call: TRBV7-9; cdr3_nt: TGTGCCAGCAGCACCGGGACAGGGGGCACAGATACGCAGTATTTT; cdr3_aa: CASSTGTGGTDTQYF
clone_size: -; j_call: TRBJ2-1; d_call: -; v_call: TRBV3-1/TRBV3-2; cdr3_nt: TGTGCCAGCAGCCAGGCCGGGACACCTACACGGGGGCAGTTCTTC; cdr3_aa: CASSQAGTPTRGQFF
clone_size: few; j_call: TRBJ1-5; d_call: -; v_call: TRBV19; cdr3_nt: TGTGCCAGTAGTACCCCTGGGTCTTACATTGGAGGCAATCAGCCCCAGCATTTT; cdr3_aa: CASSTPGSYIGGNQPQHF
clone_size: -; j_call: TRBJ2-1; d_call: TRBD2; v_call: TRBV5-6; cdr3_nt: TGTGCCAGCAGCACCCTAGCGGGGGGATTTGAGCAGTTCTTC; cdr3_aa: CASSTLAGGFEQFF
clone_size: -; j_call: TRBJ2-1; d_call: TRBD1; v_call: TRBV5-4; cdr3_nt: TGTGCCAGCAGACCGACAGGGGTCCACTACAATGAGCAGTTCTTC; cdr3_aa: CASRPTGVHYNEQFF
clone_size: -; j_call: TRBJ2-3; d_call: TRBD2; v_call: TRBV2; cdr3_nt: TGTGCCAGCAGCTCGCTGGGGGGGACAGATACGCAGTATTTT; cdr3_aa: CASSSLGGTDTQYF
clone_size: -; j_call: TRBJ1-5; d_call: TRBD1; v_call: TRBV2; cdr3_nt: TGTGCCAGCAGTGAGCAGGGACAGGCCCCCTGGCCCCAGCATTTT; cdr3_aa: CASSEQGQAPWPQHF
clone_size: -; j_call: TRBJ2-3; d_call: -; v_call: TRBV19; cdr3_nt: TGTGCCAGTAGTACCCATGGGGACTCCCGCCCAAATACGCAGTATTTT; cdr3_aa: CASSTHGDSRPNTQYF
clone_size: -; j_call: TRBJ2-3; d_call: TRBD1; v_call: TRBV28; cdr3_nt: TGTGCCAGCAGCCAGATTAGGGGGCACACAGATACGCAGTATTTT; cdr3_aa: CASSQIRGHTDTQYF
clone_size: -; j_call: TRBJ1-4; d_call: -; v_call: TRBV30; cdr3_nt: TGTGCCTGTGTAAGACAGGATGAAAAACTGTTTTTT; cdr3_aa: CACVRQDEKLFF
clone_size: many; j_call: TRBJ2-3; d_call: TRBD2; v_call: TRBV4-2; cdr3_nt: TGTGCCAGCAGCCGGGAGATGGGCGGGGGTGCAGATACGCAGTATTTT; cdr3_aa: CASSREMGGGADTQYF
clone_size: -; j_call: TRBJ1-1; d_call: -; v_call: TRBV27; cdr3_nt: TGTGCCAGCAGACATCGTAGACAGGACTTGGCGAGCATGAACACTGAAGCTTTCTTT; cdr3_aa: CASRHRRQDLASMNTEAFF
clone_size: -; j_call: TRBJ2-3; d_call: TRBD2; v_call: TRBV5-4; cdr3_nt: TGTGCCAGCAGCTTAGGCCTAGCGGGGGTCACAGATACGCAGTATTTT; cdr3_aa: CASSLGLAGVTDTQYF
clone_size: -; j_call: TRBJ2-3; d_call: -; v_call: TRBV7-2; cdr3_nt: TGTGCCAGCAGCTTCCAAAGCCCAGATACGCAGTATTTT; cdr3_aa: CASSFQSPDTQYF
clone_size: -; j_call: TRBJ1-1; d_call: -; v_call: TRBV5-1; cdr3_nt: TGCGCCAGCAGCTTGGCAGTCCCGTCTGAAGCTTTCTTT; cdr3_aa: CASSLAVPSEAFF
clone_size: -; j_call: TRBJ1-1; d_call: -; v_call: TRBV29-1; cdr3_nt: TGCAGCGCTCCCTCTAATCAAAACACTGAAGCTTTCTTT; cdr3_aa: CSAPSNQNTEAFF
clone_size: -; j_call: TRBJ2-3; d_call: -; v_call: TRBV20-1; cdr3_nt: TGCAGTGCTAGTTCCAGGGGTCAGAACACAGATACGCAGTATTTT; cdr3_aa: CSASSRGQNTDTQYF
clone_size: -; j_call: TRBJ1-5; d_call: -; v_call: TRBV19; cdr3_nt: TGTGCCAGTAGGGGGACACCAGATCAGCCCCAGCATTTT; cdr3_aa: CASRGTPDQPQHF
clone_size: -; j_call: TRBJ2-2; d_call: TRBD2; v_call: TRBV6-6; cdr3_nt: TGTGCCAGCTACGTCGCGGGGGACAACACCGGGGAGCTGTTTTTT; cdr3_aa: CASYVAGDNTGELFF
clone_size: few; j_call: TRBJ1-6; d_call: -; v_call: TRBV28; cdr3_nt: TGTGCCAGCAGCTCGCCCCAGTCCTATAATTCACCCCTCCACTTT; cdr3_aa: CASSSPQSYNSPLHF
clone_size: -; j_call: TRBJ2-2; d_call: -; v_call: TRBV5-6; cdr3_nt: TGTGCCAGCAGCTTGCTGCGAGACAGGTACACCGGGGAGCTGTTTTTT; cdr3_aa: CASSLLRDRYTGELFF
clone_size: -; j_call: TRBJ2-3; d_call: TRBD1; v_call: TRBV7-2; cdr3_nt: TGTGCCAGCAGCCCGGACAGGGGAGTCACAGATACGCAGTATTTT; cdr3_aa: CASSPDRGVTDTQYF
clone_size: -; j_call: TRBJ1-4; d_call: TRBD1; v_call: TRBV11-2; cdr3_nt: TGTGCCAGCAGCCCCCTCGGGACAGGGGGGGAAAAACTGTTTTTT; cdr3_aa: CASSPLGTGGEKLFF